The sequence of this TCR beta chain was determined in a study of primary melanoma T cells and metastatic recurrence (TCRdb year 2020). Describing the broader study: The cohort consisted of approximately 180 primary melanomas of stage T2 to T4, each more than 1 mm thick. Whether T-cell fraction and T-cell repertoire clonality in primary melanoma tumors predicted patient outcome was tested in the study. The T-cell fraction measured by TCR beta sequencing was weighed against progression-free survival, the clinical outcome chosen for the comparison. The sequencing-derived T-cell fraction was compared with histopathological grading of tumor-infiltrating lymphocytes.

From cysteine to phenylalanine, the CDR3 is 15 amino acids long. Here the CDR3 DNA is all that survives: 45 bases in frame from base 1. The CDR1 and CDR2 encoded by the germline V gene are SGHDN and FVKESK. V lost 4 bases and J lost 6 bases, and the count of bases not matched to a germline gene is 6. Each patient's primary melanoma had been surgically resected and was viewed as potentially curable, though still at risk of metastatic recurrence. As concerns this clone: No cognate antigen has been identified for it. Per-base quality was not reported, and no clone a single base away is much larger than it.

Libraries came from the immunoSEQ multiplex PCR assay. Primary melanoma tumor tissue underwent high-throughput sequencing of the T-cell receptor beta chain. The source study handled its data this way. Repertoire analyses included TCRB CDR3 sharing between samples and the distribution of insertions and deletions. The predictive value of the T-cell fraction was ranked against histopathological variables by a gradient-boosted model. Entries here come from immuneACCESS through TCRdb and include only in-frame sequences with V and J called. Some clones fail to appear in such tables; in the studies checked, an unresolved V gene covers under half of the shortfall, and the cause of the remainder is unknown. V, J and clone size derive from that table, while D and trimming were established from the DNA sequence. Present in this sample are 90 to 100 clones, around 89% of which were seen just once. The ten largest clones add up to about 32% of the sample.

On the study overall, not on this receptor specifically: Compared with adding any other histopathological variable to tumor thickness, adding T-cell fraction reportedly produced a bigger improvement in progression-free survival prediction. Progression-free survival was reportedly predicted by the tumor T-cell fraction independently of age, mitotic rate, ulceration and thickness. An effective T-cell-mediated antitumor response in primary melanoma was presented by the authors only as a suggestion rather than as a demonstrated mechanism. A T-cell fraction above 20% appeared protective regardless of ulceration status, mitotic rate or nodal disease.

The sequence joins TRBV14 to TRBJ2-1, and TRBD2 aligns with 10 junction nucleotides. The source is a human donor with melanoma. Sequencing was carried out using melanoma tumor tissue. The nucleotide sequence reads TGTGCCAGCAGCCCCTCTAGCGGGAGACTCAATGAGCAGTTCTTC. This yields the protein CASSPSSGRLNEQFF.